This entry concerns a single T cell receptor (beta chain). The data are from a study of memory CD4+ T cells and cytomegalovirus serostatus. Single viable CD3+CD4+CD8-CD45RO+ cells were sorted as the memory CD4+ T cells. This CDR3 is 15 amino acids long. Germline-derived CDR1 and CDR2 are SGHDT and YYEEEE. Trimming removed 5 bases from V and 2 bases from J, with 17 bases in between. Sequencing was performed with immunoSEQ multiplex PCR; in TCRdb, only in-frame clones are kept and a portion is missing. Of under 50,000 clones in the sample, roughly 74% were seen once. The source is an adult in good health and CMV-seropositive. This chain joins TRBV5-6 and TRBJ2-7; the D gene is possibly TRBD2 (6 bases). The sample comprised memory CD4+ T cells from blood. The CDR3 coding sequence is TGTGCCAGCAGGCCTATGACGGGGGTCGCCTACGAGCAGTACTTC. It translates to CASRPMTGVAYEQYF.